Below, one T cell receptor beta chain is given with its context. V lost 0 bases, J lost 8 bases, and 14 bases lay in between. Germline V gene sequence: CDR1 SGHRS, CDR2 YFSETQ. CDR3 length equals 14 residues. This sample stems from a study of OX40 agonist ivuxolimab in advanced cancers. Clones were sequenced by immunoSEQ multiplex PCR, and TCRdb holds only the in-frame ones, with some missing. The sample has 77,000 or so clones; 89% are singletons. Sequenced material: CD4+ or CD8+ T cells sorted from blood, taken in a trial of the OX40 agonist ivuxolimab. The TCR comes from an adult with an advanced solid tumor such as melanoma, head and neck, liver or kidney cancer. The rearrangement joins TRBV5-1 to TRBJ1-2; D not resolved. Written as DNA, the CDR3 is TGCGCCAGCAGCTTGGCGCTTACGCCGGGCGGCTACACCTTC. It translates to CASSLALTPGGYTF.